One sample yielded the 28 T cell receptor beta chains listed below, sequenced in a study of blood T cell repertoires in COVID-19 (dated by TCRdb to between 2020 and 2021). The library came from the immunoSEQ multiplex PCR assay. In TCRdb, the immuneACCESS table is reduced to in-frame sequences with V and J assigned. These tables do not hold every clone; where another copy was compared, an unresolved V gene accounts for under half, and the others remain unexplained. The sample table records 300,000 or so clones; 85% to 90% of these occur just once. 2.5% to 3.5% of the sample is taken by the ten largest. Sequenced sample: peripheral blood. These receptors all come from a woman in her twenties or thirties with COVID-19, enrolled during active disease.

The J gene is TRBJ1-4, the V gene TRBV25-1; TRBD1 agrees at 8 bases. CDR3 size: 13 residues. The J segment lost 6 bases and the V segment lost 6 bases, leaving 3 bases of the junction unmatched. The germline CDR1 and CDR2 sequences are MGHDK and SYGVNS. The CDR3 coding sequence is TGTGCCAGCAGAGCACAGGGGGATGAAAAACTGTTTTTT. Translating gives CASRAQGDEKLFF.

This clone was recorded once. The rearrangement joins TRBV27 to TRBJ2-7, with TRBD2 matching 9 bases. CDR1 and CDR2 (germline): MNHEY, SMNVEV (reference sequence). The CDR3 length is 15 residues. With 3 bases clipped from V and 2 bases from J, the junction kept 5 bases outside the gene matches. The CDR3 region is CASSFGSGGTYEQYF. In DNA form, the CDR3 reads TGTGCCAGCAGTTTCGGTAGCGGGGGTACCTACGAGCAGTACTTC.

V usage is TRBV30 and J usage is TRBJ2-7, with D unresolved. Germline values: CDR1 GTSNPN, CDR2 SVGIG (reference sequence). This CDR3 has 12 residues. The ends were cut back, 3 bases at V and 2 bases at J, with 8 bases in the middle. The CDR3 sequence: CAWSPSPYEQYF. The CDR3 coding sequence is TGTGCCTGGAGCCCGTCCCCCTACGAGCAGTACTTC. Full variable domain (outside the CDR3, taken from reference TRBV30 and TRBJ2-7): SQTIHQWPATLVQPVGSPLSLECTVEGTSNPNLYWYRQAAGRGLQLLFYSVGIGQISSEVPQNLSASRPQDRQFILSSKKLLLSDSGFYLCAWSPSPYEQYFGPGTRLTVT.

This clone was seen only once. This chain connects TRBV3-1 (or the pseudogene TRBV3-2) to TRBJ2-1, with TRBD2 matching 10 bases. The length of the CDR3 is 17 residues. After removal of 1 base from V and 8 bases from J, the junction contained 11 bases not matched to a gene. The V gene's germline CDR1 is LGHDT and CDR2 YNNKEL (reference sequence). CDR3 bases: TGTGCCAGCAGCCAAGCTACCCCTAGCGGGAGTCGCCATGAGCAGTTCTTC. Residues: CASSQATPSGSRHEQFF.

CDR3 sequence (DNA): TGTGCCAGCTCATCATCGCCAGTTTCCTATGGCTACACCTTC. Protein: CASSSSPVSYGYTF. This sequence joins TRBV18 and TRBJ1-2; D unresolved. This CDR3 region has 14 residues. CDR1 and CDR2 from the germline V gene are KGHSH and LQKENI. Deletions cut 5 bases from V and 4 bases from J, with 14 bases between.

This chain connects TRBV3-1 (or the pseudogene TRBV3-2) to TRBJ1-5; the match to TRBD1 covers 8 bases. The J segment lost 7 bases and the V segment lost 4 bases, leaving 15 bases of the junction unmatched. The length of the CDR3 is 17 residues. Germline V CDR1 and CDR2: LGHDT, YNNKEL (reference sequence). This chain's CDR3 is CASSLGVGTGGGQPQHF. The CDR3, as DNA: TGTGCCAGCAGCCTGGGAGTGGGGACAGGAGGGGGACAGCCCCAGCATTTT.

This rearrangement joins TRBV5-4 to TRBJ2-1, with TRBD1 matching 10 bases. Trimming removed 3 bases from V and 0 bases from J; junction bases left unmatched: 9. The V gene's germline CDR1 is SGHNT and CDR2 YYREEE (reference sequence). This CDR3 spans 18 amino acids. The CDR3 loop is CASSYDRGQLTSYNEQFF. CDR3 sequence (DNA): TGTGCCAGCAGCTACGACAGGGGGCAGCTCACCTCCTACAATGAGCAGTTCTTC.

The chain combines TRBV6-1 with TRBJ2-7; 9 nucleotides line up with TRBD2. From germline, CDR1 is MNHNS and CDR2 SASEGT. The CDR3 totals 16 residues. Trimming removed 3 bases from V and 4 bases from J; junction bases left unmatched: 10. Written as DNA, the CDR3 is TGTGCCAGCAGTGATTATGTCGGGGGACTAGCTTACGAGCAGTACTTC. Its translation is CASSDYVGGLAYEQYF.

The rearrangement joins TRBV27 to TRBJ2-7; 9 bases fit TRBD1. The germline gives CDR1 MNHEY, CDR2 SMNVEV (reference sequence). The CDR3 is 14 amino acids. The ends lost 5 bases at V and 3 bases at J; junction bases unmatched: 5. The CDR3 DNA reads TGTGCCAGCAGTCCTTCGGGACAGGGCTACGAGCAGTACTTC. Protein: CASSPSGQGYEQYF.

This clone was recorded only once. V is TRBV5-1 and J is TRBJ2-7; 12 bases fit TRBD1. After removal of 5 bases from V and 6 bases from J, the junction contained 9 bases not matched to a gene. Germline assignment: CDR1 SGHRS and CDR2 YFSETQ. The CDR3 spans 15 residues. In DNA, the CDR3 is TGCGCCAGCAGGCCTTCCGGGACAGGGGGCGGCGAGCAGTACTTC. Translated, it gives CASRPSGTGGGEQYF. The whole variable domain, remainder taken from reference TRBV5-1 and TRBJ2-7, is KAGVTQTPRYLIKTRGQQVTLSCSPISGHRSVSWYQQTPGQGLQFLFEYFSETQRNKGNFPGRFSGRQFSNSRSEMNVSTLELGDSALYLCASRPSGTGGGEQYFGPGTRLTVT.

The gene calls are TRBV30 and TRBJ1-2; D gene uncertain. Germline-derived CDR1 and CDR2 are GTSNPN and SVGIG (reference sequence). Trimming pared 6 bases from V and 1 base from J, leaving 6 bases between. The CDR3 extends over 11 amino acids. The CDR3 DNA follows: TGTGCCTGCACTGATAACTATGGCTACACCTTC. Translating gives CACTDNYGYTF.

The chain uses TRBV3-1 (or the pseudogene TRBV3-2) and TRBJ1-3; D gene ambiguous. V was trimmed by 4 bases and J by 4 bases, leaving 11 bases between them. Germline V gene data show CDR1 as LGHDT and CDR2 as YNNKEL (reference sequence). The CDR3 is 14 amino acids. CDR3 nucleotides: TGTGCCAGCAGCCCGCAGAGCAGGGGAAACACCATATATTTT. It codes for CASSPQSRGNTIYF.

CDR3 residues: CASSDGLGAVYEQYF. Here the CDR3 DNA reads TGCGCCAGCAGTGATGGACTGGGAGCAGTCTACGAGCAGTACTTC. The chain has TRBV10-2 and TRBJ2-7, with D perhaps matching TRBD2 (5 bases). Germline CDR1 is WSHSY and CDR2 is SAAADI. The CDR3 is made up of 15 amino acids. The V end lost 3 bases, the J end lost 3 bases, and 15 bases lay between the germline ends.

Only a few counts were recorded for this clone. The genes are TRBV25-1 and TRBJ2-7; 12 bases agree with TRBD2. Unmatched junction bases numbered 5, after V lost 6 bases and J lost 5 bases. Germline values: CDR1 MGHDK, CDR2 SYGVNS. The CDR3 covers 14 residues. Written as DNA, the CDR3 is TGTGCCAGCAGGCCGGGACTAGCGGGTAACGAGCAGTACTTC. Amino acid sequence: CASRPGLAGNEQYF.

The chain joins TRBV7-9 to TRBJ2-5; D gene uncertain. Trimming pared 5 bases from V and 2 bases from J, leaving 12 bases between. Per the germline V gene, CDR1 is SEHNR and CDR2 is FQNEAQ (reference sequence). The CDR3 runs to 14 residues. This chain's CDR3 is CASSPSSLQETQYF. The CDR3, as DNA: TGTGCCAGCAGCCCAAGCTCGCTACAAGAGACCCAGTACTTC.

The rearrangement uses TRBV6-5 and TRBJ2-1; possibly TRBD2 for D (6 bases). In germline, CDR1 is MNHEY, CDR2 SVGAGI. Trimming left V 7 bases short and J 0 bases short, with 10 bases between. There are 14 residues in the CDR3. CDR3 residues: CASTGGSSYNEQFF. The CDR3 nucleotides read TGTGCCAGCACCGGGGGTAGCTCCTACAATGAGCAGTTCTTC.

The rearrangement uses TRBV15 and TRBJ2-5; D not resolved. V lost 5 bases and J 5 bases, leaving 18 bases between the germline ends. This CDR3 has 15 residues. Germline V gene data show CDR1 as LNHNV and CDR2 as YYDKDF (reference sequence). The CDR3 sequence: CATSSEFQITETQYF. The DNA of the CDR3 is TGTGCCACCAGCTCGGAGTTCCAGATCACGGAGACCCAGTACTTC.

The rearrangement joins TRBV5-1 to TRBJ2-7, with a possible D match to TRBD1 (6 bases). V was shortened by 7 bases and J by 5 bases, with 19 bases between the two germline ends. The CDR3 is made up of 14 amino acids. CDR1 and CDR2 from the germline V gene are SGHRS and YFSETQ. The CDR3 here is CASGTGLRNDEQYF. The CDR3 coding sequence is TGCGCCAGCGGAACAGGGTTAAGGAACGACGAGCAGTACTTC.

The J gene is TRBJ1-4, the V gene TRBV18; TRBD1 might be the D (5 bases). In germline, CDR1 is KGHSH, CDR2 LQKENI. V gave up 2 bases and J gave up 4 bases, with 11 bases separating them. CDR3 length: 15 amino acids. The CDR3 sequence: CASSPWRQNNEKLFF. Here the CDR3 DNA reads TGTGCCAGCTCACCATGGAGACAGAATAATGAAAAACTGTTTTTT.

CDR3 loop: CATSDFSSGTYNEQFF. The DNA for the CDR3 is TGTGCCACCAGTGATTTCTCTAGCGGAACCTACAATGAGCAGTTCTTC. The chain has TRBV24-1 and TRBJ2-1, with TRBD2 matching over 7 bases. Germline lookup yields CDR1 KGHDR and CDR2 SFDVKD. The V gene end was trimmed by 1 base and the J gene end by 2 bases; junction bases not matched to a gene: 4. The CDR3 runs to 16 residues.

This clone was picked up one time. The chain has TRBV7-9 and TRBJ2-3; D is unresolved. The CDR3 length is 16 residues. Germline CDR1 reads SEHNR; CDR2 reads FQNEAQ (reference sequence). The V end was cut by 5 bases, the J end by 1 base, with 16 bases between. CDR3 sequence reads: CASSPPRNSGTDTQYF. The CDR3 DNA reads TGTGCCAGCAGCCCTCCGCGGAACTCGGGCACAGATACGCAGTATTTT. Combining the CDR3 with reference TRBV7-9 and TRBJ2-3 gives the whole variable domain DTGVSQNPRHKITKRGQNVTFRCDPISEHNRLYWYRQTLGQGPEFLTYFQNEAQLEKSRLLSDRFSAERPKGSFSTLEIQRTEQGDSAMYLCASSPPRNSGTDTQYFGPGTRLTVL.

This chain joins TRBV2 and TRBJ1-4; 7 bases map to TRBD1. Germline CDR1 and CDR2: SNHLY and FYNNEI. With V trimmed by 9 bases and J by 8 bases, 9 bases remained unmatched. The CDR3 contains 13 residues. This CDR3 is CASRQGTWEKLFF. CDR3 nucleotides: TGTGCCAGTAGACAGGGCACATGGGAAAAACTGTTTTTT. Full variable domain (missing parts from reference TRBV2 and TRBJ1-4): EPEVTQTPSHQVTQMGQEVILRCVPISNHLYFYWYRQILGQKVEFLVSFYNNEISEKSEIFDDQFSVERPDGSNFTLKIRSTKLEDSAMYFCASRQGTWEKLFFGSGTQLSVL.

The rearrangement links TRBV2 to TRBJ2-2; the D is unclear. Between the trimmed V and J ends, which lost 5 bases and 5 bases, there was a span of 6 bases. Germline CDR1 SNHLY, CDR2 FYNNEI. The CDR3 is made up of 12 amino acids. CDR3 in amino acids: CASSSRTGELFF. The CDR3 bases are TGTGCCAGCAGTTCTAGGACCGGGGAGCTGTTTTTT.

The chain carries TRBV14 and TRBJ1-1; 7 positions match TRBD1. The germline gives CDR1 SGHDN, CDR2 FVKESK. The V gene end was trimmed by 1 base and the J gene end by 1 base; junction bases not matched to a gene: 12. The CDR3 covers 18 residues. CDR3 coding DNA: TGTGCCAGCAGCCAAGTTGAGGGGGCGCCTGGTACGAACACTGAAGCTTTCTTT. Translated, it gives CASSQVEGAPGTNTEAFF.

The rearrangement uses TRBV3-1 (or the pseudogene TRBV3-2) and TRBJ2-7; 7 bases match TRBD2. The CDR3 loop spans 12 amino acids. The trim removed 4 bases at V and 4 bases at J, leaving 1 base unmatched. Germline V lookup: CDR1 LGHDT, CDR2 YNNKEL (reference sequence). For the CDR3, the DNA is TGTGCCAGCAGCCCCGGGAGGTACGAGCAGTACTTC. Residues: CASSPGRYEQYF.

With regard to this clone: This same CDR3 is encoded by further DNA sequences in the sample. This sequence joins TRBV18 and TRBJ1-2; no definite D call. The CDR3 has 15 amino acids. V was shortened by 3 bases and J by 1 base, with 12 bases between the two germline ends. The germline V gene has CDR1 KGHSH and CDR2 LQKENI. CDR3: CASSPAGSNNYGYTF. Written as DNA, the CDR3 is TGTGCCAGCTCACCGGCGGGGTCAAATAACTATGGCTACACCTTC.

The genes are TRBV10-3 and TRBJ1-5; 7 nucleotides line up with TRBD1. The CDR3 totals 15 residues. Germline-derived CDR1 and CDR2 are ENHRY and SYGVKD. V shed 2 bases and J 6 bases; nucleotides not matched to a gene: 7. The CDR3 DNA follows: TGTGCCATCAGTGAGCATCAGGGGGTCTTTCAGCCCCAGCATTTT. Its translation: CAISEHQGVFQPQHF.

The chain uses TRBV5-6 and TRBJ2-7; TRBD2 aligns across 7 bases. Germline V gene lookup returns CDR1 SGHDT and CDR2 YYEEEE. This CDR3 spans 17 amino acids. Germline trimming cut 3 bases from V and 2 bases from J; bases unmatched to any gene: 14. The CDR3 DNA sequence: TGTGCCAGCAGCTGGGAGGGCCGCGGGGCGCTGACCTACGAGCAGTACTTC. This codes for CASSWEGRGALTYEQYF.